This TCR beta chain stems from a study of blood T cell repertoires in COVID-19. Study overall: COVID-19 samples, acute and convalescent, were from the United States, Italy and Spain.

Data came from immunoSEQ multiplex PCR; TCRdb stores just in-frame clones and leaves some out. This sample carries 120,000 or so clones, almost 70% of them seen once, and the ten largest clones take approximately 2.1%. The V end lost 3 bases, the J end lost 5 bases, and 14 bases lay between the germline ends. Germline V gene sequence: CDR1 MGHRA, CDR2 YSYEKL. The length of the CDR3 is 15 residues. The V gene is TRBV4-1, the J gene TRBJ2-1; D not resolved. Sequencing was done on a sample of peripheral blood. The TCR originated in a woman in her seventies with acute or convalescent COVID-19. The CDR3 region is CASSQSRPRNNEQFF. In nucleotides, the CDR3 is TGCGCCAGCAGCCAGTCCCGGCCCAGGAACAATGAGCAGTTCTTC.